A selection of T cell receptor beta chains follows, all from one sample in a study of T-cell memory formation after mild COVID-19. TCRdb re-analysed the 5' RACE reads in MiXCR, keeping a single row per CDR3 protein. Here the sample spans about 210,000 distinct CDR3 sequences, under 30% being singletons. The specimen was PBMCs or a T cell subset sorted from them (not recorded which). The origin of the receptors is an adult woman who had mild COVID-19 (a few samples of this study predate the infection). Cell type and time point are not known. Both conserved end residues are part of each CDR3. Each record gives: V gene, clone size, D gene, J gene, CDR3 DNA, CDR3 protein. A D gene is named only where the DNA matches it firmly. Rows may omit the clone size; those that give it use once, few, many or a size class.

>TRBV5-1|few|TRBD2|TRBJ2-1
TGCGCCAGCAGCCCCCAGCGGGGATCCTACAATGAGCAGTTCTTC
CASSPQRGSYNEQFF
>TRBV7-2|few|-|TRBJ2-7
TGTGCCAGCAGCCTCAACAGCGGGTGGAGCTCCTACGAGCAGTACTTC
CASSLNSGWSSYEQYF
>TRBV5-1|-|-|TRBJ1-1
TGCGCCAGCAGCTTGTGGCAGGACCTCGAAGCTTTCTTT
CASSLWQDLEAFF
>TRBV4-3|few|-|TRBJ2-1
TGCGCCAGCAGCCAAGATTTGTACATTGAGCAGTTCTTC
CASSQDLYIEQFF
>TRBV4-2|-|-|TRBJ2-1
TGTGCCAGCAGCCAAAGACCCGATGCCGCCTATGAGCAGTTCTTC
CASSQRPDAAYEQFF
>TRBV6-2/TRBV6-3|-|-|TRBJ1-5
TGTGCCAGCAGTTATATAGCGGATAGCAATCAGCCCCAGCATTTT
CASSYIADSNQPQHF
>TRBV9|-|-|TRBJ1-1
TGTGCCAGCAGCGGGGGGGGCGCAAACACTGAAGCTTTCTTT
CASSGGGANTEAFF
>TRBV7-2|-|TRBD2|TRBJ2-3
TGTGCCAGCAGCTCCCCCCGGAGGTTGCGGGGGGGCCCAGATACGCAGTATTTT
CASSSPRRLRGGPDTQYF
>TRBV12-3/TRBV12-4|few|-|TRBJ2-4
TGTGCCAGCAGCTCAGGGGGGGCGGCCAAAAACATTCAGTACTTC
CASSSGGAAKNIQYF
>TRBV7-7|-|-|TRBJ2-7
TGTGCTAGCAGCTTAGGAGGGTACCCCTACGAGCAGTACTTC
CASSLGGYPYEQYF
>TRBV12-3/TRBV12-4|-|TRBD2|TRBJ2-1
TGTGCCAGCAGTTTGACAGCGGGGGGAGAGCAGTTCTTC
CASSLTAGGEQFF
>TRBV6-2/TRBV6-3|-|-|TRBJ1-5
TGTGCCAGCAGCCCCTGGCGAAATCAGCCCCAGCATTTT
CASSPWRNQPQHF
>TRBV24-1|few|-|TRBJ1-5
TGTGCCACCAGTGAACAGAATCAGCCCCAGCATTTT
CATSEQNQPQHF
>TRBV24-1|few|TRBD1|TRBJ2-1
TGTGCCACCAGTAACTTGAATCCGGGACAGAGCAATGAGCAGTTCTTC
CATSNLNPGQSNEQFF